This entry is about one TCR beta chain. TCRdb used MiXCR to reprocess the 5' RACE reads, holding one entry per CDR3 protein. The repertoire holds around 100,000 distinct CDR3 sequences, with about 16% as singletons. The data were taken from a study of T cells of healthy individuals. Germline loops: CDR1 SGHTA, CDR2 FQGNSA. The CDR3 length is 13 residues. V dropped 2 bases and J dropped 7 bases, with 9 bases sitting between them. This chain links TRBV7-2 with TRBJ2-4; D is perhaps TRBD1 (6 bases). This TCR derives from a human donor in good health. CDR3 coding DNA: TGTGCCAGCAGCTTACAGGGGACGAACATTCAGTACTTC. The encoded protein is CASSLQGTNIQYF.